This T cell receptor (beta chain) was observed in a study of T cells after yellow fever vaccination. Overall study results and limits: Subsequent to the booster, the majority of primary-vaccination clones reappeared (roughly 96% CD4, approximately 90% CD8). There was a possibility that FACS-sorted repertoires contained abundant clonotypes contaminating from the bulk population.

Concerning this clonotype itself: The antigen is undetermined.

This CDR3 comprises 17 residues. From germline, CDR1 is LGHDT and CDR2 YNNKEL (reference sequence). V lost 4 bases to trimming and J lost 2 bases, with 18 bases between them. Researchers made TCR cDNA using 5'RACE template switching, and this step added a universal primer site and UMIs. TCRdb recomputed calls from the 5' RACE reads with MiXCR, one row per CDR3 protein. The sample includes some 350,000 distinct CDR3 sequences, approximately 3.9% seen only once; the top ten take roughly a quarter. Sequences were derived from PBMCs, sampled 5 days after the yellow fever booster vaccination. This clonotype was sampled from a man aged 18 to 35 who received the YFV17D yellow fever vaccine. The chain carries TRBV3-1 and TRBJ2-1; maybe TRBD2 (6 bases). CDR3 region: CASSPLVEGNTYNEQFF. The CDR3 bases are TGTGCCAGCAGCCCTCTGGTGGAGGGTAATACCTACAATGAGCAGTTCTTC.